This T cell receptor beta chain is from a study of blood T cell repertoires in COVID-19. Sequencing used immunoSEQ multiplex PCR; TCRdb keeps in-frame clones, though not all of them. Of more than 150,000 clones in the sample, around 87% were seen once. Looked up from germline, CDR1 is MNHEY and CDR2 is SVGAGI. Trimming at V came to 5 bases and at J to 6 bases, leaving 3 bases not matched to a gene. This CDR3 is built from 14 residues. The chain uses TRBV6-5 and TRBJ1-5; 11 nucleotides align to TRBD1. The sample was peripheral blood. The receptor comes from a woman in her forties with acute or convalescent COVID-19. The CDR3 nucleotides are TGTGCCAGCAGTCCGGGACAGGGGGGTCAGCCCCAGCATTTT. Translated, it gives CASSPGQGGQPQHF.